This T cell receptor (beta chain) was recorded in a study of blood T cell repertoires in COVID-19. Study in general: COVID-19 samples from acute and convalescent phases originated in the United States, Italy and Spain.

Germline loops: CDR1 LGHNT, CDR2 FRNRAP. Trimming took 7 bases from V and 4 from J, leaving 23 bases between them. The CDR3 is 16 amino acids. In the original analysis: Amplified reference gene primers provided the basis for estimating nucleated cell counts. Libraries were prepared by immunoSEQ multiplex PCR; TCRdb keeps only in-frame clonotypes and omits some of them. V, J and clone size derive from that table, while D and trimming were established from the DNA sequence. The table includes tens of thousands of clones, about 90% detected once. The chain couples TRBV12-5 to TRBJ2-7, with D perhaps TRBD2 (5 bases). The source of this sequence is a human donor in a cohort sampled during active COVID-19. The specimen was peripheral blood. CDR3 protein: CASAPPKSGSGYEQYF. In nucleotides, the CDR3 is TGTGCTAGTGCCCCCCCCAAGTCAGGATCGGGGTACGAGCAGTACTTC.